The sequence of this TCR beta chain was determined in a study of cytomegalovirus exposure and HLA in healthy donors. Study-level information: About 179 million T cells yielded more than 90 million unique TCR beta sequences in earlier analysis.

CDR1 and CDR2 from the germline V gene are SGDLS and YYNGEE. This CDR3 has 14 amino acids. The V end was cut by 4 bases, the J end by 1 base, with 10 bases between. For this clone: No antigen is known for it.

Study findings and constraints: HLA restriction was apparent for most CMV-associated TCR beta chains in a later analysis.

It was with 60 Vbeta and 13 Jbeta primers that the PCR ran. Only in-frame clones appear in the TCRdb table, and some are missing; sequencing was by immunoSEQ multiplex PCR. Of 160,000 or so clones detected, almost 80% appear once; the ten largest clones hold 1.4%. The chain combines TRBV9 with TRBJ2-3; D unclear. Sequencing used PBMCs. The TCR comes from a male donor in good health and CMV-seronegative. The CDR3 region has the DNA TGTGCCAGCAGCCTCCACCCAGGCACAGATACGCAGTATTTT. Its protein product is CASSLHPGTDTQYF. Full variable domain (missing parts from reference TRBV9 and TRBJ2-3): DSGVTQTPKHLITATGQRVTLRCSPRSGDLSVYWYQQSLDQGLQFLIQYYNGEERAKGNILERFSAQQFPDLHSELNLSSLELGDSALYFCASSLHPGTDTQYFGPGTRLTVL.